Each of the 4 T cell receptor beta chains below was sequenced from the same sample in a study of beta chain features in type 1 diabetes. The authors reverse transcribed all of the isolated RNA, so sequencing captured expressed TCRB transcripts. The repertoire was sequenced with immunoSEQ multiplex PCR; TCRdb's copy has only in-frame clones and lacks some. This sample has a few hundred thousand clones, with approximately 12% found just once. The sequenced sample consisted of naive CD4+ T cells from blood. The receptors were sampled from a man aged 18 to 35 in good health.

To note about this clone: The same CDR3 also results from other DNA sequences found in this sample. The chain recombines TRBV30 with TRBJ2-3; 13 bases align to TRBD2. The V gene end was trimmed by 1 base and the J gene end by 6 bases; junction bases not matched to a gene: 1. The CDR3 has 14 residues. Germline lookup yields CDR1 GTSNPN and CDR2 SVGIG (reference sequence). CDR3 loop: CAWSGTSGSDTQYF. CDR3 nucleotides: TGTGCCTGGAGTGGGACTAGCGGGAGTGATACGCAGTATTTT.

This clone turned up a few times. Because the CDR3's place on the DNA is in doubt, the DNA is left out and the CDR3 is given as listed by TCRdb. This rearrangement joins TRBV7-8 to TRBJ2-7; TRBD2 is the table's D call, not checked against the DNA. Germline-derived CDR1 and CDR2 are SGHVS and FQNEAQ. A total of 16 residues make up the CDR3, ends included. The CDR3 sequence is CASSTSTSGGSYEQYF.

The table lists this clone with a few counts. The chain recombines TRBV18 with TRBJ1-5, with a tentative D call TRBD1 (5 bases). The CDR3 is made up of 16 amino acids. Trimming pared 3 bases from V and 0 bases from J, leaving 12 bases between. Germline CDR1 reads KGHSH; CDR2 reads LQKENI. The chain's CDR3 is CASSPRQLYSNQPQHF. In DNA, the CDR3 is TGTGCCAGCTCACCGCGACAGTTGTATAGCAATCAGCCCCAGCATTTT.

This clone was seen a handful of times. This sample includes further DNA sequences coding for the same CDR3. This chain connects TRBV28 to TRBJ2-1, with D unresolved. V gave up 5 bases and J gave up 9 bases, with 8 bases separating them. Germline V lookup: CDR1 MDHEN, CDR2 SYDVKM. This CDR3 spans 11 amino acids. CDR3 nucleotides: TGTGCCAGCAGTCTAGGTCGTGAGCAGTTCTTC. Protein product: CASSLGREQFF.